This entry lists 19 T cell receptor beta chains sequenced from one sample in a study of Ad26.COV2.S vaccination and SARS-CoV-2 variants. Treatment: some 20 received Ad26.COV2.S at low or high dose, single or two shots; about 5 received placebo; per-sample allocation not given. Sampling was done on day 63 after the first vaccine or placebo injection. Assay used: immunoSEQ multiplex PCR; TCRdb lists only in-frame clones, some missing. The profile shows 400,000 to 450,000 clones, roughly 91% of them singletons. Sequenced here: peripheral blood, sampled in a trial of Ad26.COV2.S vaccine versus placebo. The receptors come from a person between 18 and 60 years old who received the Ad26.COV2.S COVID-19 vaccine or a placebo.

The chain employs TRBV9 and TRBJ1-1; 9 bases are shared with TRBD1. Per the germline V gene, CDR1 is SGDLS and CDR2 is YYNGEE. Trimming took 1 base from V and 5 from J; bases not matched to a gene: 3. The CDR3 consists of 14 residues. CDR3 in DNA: TGTGCCAGCAGCGTAACAGGGGGCTCTACTGAAGCTTTCTTT. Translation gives CASSVTGGSTEAFF. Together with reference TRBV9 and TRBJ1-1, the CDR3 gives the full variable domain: DSGVTQTPKHLITATGQRVTLRCSPRSGDLSVYWYQQSLDQGLQFLIQYYNGEERAKGNILERFSAQQFPDLHSELNLSSLELGDSALYFCASSVTGGSTEAFFGQGTRLTVV.

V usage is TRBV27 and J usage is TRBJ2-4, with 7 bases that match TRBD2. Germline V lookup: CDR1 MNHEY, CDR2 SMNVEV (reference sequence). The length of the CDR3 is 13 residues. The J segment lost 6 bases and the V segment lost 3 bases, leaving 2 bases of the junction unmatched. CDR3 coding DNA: TGTGCCAGCAGTTTCAGGGAGGGAAACATTCAGTACTTC. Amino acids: CASSFREGNIQYF.

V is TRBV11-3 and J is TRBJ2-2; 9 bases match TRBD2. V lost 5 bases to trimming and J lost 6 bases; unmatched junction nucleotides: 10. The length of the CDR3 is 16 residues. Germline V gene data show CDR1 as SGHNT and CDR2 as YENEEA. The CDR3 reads CASSQGGRGSSGELFF. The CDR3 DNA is TGTGCCAGCAGCCAGGGCGGGAGGGGTTCCTCCGGGGAGCTGTTTTTT.

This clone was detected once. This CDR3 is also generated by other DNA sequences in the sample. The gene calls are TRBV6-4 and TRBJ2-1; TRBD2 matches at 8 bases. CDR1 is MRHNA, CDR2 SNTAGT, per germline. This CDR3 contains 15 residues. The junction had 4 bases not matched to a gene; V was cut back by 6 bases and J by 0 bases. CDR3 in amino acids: CASSPGTSSYNEQFF. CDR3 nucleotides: TGTGCCAGCAGCCCCGGGACTAGCTCCTACAATGAGCAGTTCTTC.

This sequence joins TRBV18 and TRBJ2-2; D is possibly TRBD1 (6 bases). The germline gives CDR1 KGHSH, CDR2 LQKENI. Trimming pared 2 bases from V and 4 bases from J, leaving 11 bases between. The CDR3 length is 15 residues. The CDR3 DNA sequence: TGTGCCAGCTCACCATCGCGGACAGTCACCGGGGAGCTGTTTTTT. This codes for CASSPSRTVTGELFF.

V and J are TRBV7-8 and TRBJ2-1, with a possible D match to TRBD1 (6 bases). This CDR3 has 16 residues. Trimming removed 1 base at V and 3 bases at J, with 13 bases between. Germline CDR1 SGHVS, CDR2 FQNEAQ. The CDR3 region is CASSLDSGTRYNEQFF. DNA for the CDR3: TGTGCCAGCAGCTTAGACTCCGGGACACGCTACAATGAGCAGTTCTTC.

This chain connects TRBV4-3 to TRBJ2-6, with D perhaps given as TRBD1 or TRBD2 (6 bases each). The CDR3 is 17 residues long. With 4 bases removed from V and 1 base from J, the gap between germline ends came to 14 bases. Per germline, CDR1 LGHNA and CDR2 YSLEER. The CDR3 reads CASSPSGAGSGANVLTF. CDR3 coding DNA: TGCGCCAGCAGCCCATCGGGGGCGGGATCTGGGGCCAACGTCCTGACTTTC.

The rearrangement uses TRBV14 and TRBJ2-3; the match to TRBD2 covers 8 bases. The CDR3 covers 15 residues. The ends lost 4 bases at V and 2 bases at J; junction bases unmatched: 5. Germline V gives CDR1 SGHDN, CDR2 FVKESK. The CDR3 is CASSPIAGYTDTQYF. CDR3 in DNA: TGTGCCAGCAGCCCAATAGCGGGATACACAGATACGCAGTATTTT.

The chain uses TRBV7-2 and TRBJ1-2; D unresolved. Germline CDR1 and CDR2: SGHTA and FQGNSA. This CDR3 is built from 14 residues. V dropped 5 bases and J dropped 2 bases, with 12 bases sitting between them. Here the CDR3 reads CASSAQTNNYGYTF. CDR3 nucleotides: TGTGCCAGCAGCGCGCAGACTAACAACTATGGCTACACCTTC.

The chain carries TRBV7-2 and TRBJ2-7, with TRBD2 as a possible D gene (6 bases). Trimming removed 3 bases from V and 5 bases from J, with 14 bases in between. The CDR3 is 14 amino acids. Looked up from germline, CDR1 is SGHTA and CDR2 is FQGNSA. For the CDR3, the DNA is TGTGCCAGCAGCTTCGCGGGCGGGGCGGACGAGCAGTACTTC. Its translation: CASSFAGGADEQYF.

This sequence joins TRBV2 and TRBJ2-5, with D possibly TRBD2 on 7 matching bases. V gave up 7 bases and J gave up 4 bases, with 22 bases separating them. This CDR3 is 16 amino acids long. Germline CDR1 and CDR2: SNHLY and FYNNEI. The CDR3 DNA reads TGTGCCAGCACTAGATCGGAACGGGGGGCGGCAGAGACCCAGTACTTC. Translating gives CASTRSERGAAETQYF.

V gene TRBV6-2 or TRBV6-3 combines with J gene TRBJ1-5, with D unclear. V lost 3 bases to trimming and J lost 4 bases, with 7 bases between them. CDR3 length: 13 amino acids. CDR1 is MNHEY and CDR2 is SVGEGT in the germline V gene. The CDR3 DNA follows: TGTGCCAGCAGTTATATAGGGAATCAGCCCCAGCATTTT. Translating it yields CASSYIGNQPQHF.

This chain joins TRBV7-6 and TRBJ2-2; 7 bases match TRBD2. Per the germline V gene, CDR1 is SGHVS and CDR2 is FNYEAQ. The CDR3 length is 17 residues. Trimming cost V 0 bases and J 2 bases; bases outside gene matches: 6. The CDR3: CASSLATAGTNTGELFF. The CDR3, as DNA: TGTGCCAGCAGCTTAGCGACAGCGGGAACCAACACCGGGGAGCTGTTTTTT. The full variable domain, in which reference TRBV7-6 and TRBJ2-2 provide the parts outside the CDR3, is GAGVSQSPRYKVTKRGQDVALRCDPISGHVSLYWYRQALGQGPEFLTYFNYEAQQDKSGLPNDRFSAERPEGSISTLTIQRTEQRDSAMYRCASSLATAGTNTGELFFGEGSRLTVL.

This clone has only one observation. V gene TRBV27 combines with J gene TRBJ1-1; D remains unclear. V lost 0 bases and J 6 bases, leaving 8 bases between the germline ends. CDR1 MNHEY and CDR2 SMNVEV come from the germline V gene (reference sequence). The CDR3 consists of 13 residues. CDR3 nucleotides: TGTGCCAGCAGTTTATCCCCCGGGGCTGAAGCTTTCTTT. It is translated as CASSLSPGAEAFF.

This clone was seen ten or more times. The CDR3 region has the DNA TGCGCCAGCAGCCAAGAGGCTGGACAGGTCCGGGACGAGCAGTACTTC. This encodes CASSQEAGQVRDEQYF. The chain employs TRBV4-1 and TRBJ2-7, with 7 bases identical to TRBD1. V was pared by 0 bases and J by 5 bases, with 10 bases of the junction left unmatched. There are 16 residues in the CDR3. CDR1 and CDR2 (germline): MGHRA, YSYEKL.

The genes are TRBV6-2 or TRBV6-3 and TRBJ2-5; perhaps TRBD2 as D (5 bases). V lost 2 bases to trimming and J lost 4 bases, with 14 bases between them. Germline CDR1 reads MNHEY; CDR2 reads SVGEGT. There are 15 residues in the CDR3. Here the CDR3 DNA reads TGTGCCAGCAGTTACATAGGACTCGCAGGAGAGACCCAGTACTTC. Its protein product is CASSYIGLAGETQYF.

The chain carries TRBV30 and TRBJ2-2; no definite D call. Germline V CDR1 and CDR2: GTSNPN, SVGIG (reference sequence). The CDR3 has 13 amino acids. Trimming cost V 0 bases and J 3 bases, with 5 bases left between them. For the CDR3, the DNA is TGTGCCTGGAGTGTGACACACACCGGGGAGCTGTTTTTT. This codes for CAWSVTHTGELFF.

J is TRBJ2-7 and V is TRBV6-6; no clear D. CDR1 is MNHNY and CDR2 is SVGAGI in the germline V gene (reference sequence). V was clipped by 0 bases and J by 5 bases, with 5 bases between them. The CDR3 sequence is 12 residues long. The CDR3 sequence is CASSYSWDEQYF. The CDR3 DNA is TGTGCCAGCAGTTACTCCTGGGACGAGCAGTACTTC.

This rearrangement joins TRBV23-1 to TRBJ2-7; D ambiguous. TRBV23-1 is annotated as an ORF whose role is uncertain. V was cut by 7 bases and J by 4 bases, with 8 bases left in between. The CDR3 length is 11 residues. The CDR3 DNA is TGCGCCAGCACCCGGACGTACGAGCAGTACTTC. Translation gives CASTRTYEQYF.